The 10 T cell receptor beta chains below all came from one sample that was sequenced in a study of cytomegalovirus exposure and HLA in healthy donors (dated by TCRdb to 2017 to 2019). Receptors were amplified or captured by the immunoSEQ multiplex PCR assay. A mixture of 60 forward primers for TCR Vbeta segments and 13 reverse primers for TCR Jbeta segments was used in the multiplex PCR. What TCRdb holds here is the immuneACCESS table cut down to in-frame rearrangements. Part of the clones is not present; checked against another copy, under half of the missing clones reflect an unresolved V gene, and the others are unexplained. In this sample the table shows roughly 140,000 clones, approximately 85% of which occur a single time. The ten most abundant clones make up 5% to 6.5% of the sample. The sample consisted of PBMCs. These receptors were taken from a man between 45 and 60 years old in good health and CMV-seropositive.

The CDR3 nucleotides read TGTGCCAGCAGCCAAGAGACAGGCAGCTATGGCTACACCTTC. This gives the protein CASSQETGSYGYTF. The chain recombines TRBV4-2 with TRBJ1-2, with a tentative D call TRBD1 (6 bases). There are 14 residues in the CDR3. Trimming pared 0 bases from V and 4 bases from J, leaving 9 bases between. Germline lookup yields CDR1 LGHNA and CDR2 YNFKEQ.

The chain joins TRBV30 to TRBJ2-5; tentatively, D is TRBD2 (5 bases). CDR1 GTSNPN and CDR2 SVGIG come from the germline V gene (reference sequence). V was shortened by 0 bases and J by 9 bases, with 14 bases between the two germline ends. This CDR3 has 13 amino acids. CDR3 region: CAWSVLRVRAQYF. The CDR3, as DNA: TGTGCCTGGAGTGTACTGAGGGTTAGGGCCCAGTACTTC.

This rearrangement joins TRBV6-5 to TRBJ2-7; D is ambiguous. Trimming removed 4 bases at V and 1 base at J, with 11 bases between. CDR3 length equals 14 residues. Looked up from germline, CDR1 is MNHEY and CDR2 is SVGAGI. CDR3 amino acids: CASSSLPQSYEQYF. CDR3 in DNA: TGTGCCAGCAGTTCCCTACCACAGTCCTACGAGCAGTACTTC.

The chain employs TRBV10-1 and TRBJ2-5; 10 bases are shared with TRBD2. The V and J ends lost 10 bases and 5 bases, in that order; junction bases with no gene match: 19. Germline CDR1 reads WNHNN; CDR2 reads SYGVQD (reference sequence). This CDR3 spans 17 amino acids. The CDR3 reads CATTKGLAGEVRETQYF. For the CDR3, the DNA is TGCGCCACCACCAAAGGGCTAGCGGGAGAGGTAAGGGAGACCCAGTACTTC.

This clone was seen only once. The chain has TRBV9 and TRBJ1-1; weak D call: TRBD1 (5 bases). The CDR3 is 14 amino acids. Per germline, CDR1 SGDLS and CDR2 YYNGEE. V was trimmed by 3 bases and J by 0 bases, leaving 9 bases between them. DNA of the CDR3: TGTGCCAGCAGCGGCGGGACGGTGAACACTGAAGCTTTCTTT. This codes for CASSGGTVNTEAFF.

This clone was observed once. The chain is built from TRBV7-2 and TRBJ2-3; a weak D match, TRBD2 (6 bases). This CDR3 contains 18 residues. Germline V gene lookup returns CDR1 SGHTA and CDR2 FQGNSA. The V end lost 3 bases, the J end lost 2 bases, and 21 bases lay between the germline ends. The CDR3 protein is CASSLTFPRGTSTDTQYF. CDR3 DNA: TGTGCCAGCAGCTTGACCTTTCCCCGGGGGACCTCCACAGATACGCAGTATTTT.

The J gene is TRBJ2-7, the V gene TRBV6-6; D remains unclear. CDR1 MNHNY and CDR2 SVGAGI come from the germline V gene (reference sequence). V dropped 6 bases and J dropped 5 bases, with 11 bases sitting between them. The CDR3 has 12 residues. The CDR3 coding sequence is TGTGCCAGCAGCCGGGTGAGGCACGAGCAGTACTTC. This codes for CASSRVRHEQYF.

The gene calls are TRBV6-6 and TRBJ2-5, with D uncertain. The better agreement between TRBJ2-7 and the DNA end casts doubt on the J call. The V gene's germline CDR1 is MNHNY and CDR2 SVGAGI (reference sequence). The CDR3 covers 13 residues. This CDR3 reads CASSYSSSYEQYF. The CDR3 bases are TGTGCCAGCAGTTACTCAAGCTCCTACGAGCAGTACTTC.

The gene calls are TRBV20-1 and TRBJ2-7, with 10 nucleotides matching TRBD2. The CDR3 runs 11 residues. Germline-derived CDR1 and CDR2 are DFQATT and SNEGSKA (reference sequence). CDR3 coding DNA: TGCAGTGCTTTACTAGCGGGAAGCGCCCTCGTC. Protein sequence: CSALLAGSALV.

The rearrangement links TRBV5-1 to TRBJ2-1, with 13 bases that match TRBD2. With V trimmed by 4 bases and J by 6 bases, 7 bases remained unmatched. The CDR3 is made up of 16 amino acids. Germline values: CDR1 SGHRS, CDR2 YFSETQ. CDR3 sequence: CASSRTSGGRSNEQFF. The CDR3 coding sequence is TGCGCCAGCAGCAGGACTAGCGGGGGAAGATCCAATGAGCAGTTCTTC.